Below, 17 T cell receptor beta chains from the same sample are listed, as sequenced in a study of T cells in Graves' hyperthyroidism and ophthalmopathy. RNA transcripts provided the source from which TCR beta CDR3 regions were amplified. A set of HTBI primers served as the primers for a first-round RT-PCR of the TCR CDR3. A single record per CDR3 protein comes from TCRdb applying MiXCR to the multiplex PCR reads. Among 600,000 to 900,000 distinct CDR3 sequences listed, around 15% were seen once. The sample taken for sequencing was blood. The receptor set was obtained from a man aged 18 to 35 with Graves' hyperthyroidism.

This clonotype was counted a few times. The rearrangement joins TRBV27 to TRBJ2-7; D call uncertain. Germline V lookup: CDR1 MNHEY, CDR2 SMNVEV (reference sequence). V dropped 6 bases and J dropped 2 bases, with 11 bases sitting between them. The CDR3 consists of 13 residues. DNA for the CDR3: TGTGCCAGCAGCGGCATCTCGGCCTACGAGCAGTACTTC. Translated, it gives CASSGISAYEQYF.

The chain uses TRBV7-2 and TRBJ2-3, with D tentatively TRBD1 (6 bases). Germline V CDR1 and CDR2: SGHTA, FQGNSA. The CDR3 covers 16 residues. Deletions cut 5 bases from V and 2 bases from J, with 17 bases between. CDR3 loop: CASSQVPWTDTDTQYF. CDR3 coding DNA: TGTGCCAGCAGCCAAGTTCCATGGACAGACACAGATACGCAGTATTTT.

In this sample, this clonotype turned up many times. The genes are TRBV20-1 and TRBJ2-5; a weak D match, TRBD1 (6 bases). CDR3 length: 16 residues. Germline CDR1 DFQATT, CDR2 SNEGSKA (reference sequence). With 0 bases removed from V and 5 bases from J, the gap between germline ends came to 19 bases. CDR3 bases: TGCAGTGCTAGAGATTATGGAGGTAGGGGGAGCGAGACCCAGTACTTC. It codes for CSARDYGGRGSETQYF.

This clonotype was detected a few times. CDR3: CASSSRLAEHTDTQYF. The CDR3 DNA sequence: TGTGCCAGCAGTTCCAGACTAGCGGAACACACAGATACGCAGTATTTT. The gene calls are TRBV27 and TRBJ2-3, with 9 bases lining up with TRBD2. Per germline, CDR1 MNHEY and CDR2 SMNVEV (reference sequence). This CDR3 region has 16 residues. The V segment lost 4 bases and the J segment 2 bases; nucleotides outside the gene matches: 7.

This clonotype was counted many times. The rearrangement links TRBV7-9 to TRBJ2-1; D gene uncertain. The CDR3 is made up of 11 amino acids. Germline CDR1 is SEHNR and CDR2 is FQNEAQ (reference sequence). Trimming left V 7 bases short and J 8 bases short, with 9 bases between. CDR3 sequence: CASILIDEQFF. CDR3 DNA sequence: TGTGCCAGCATTTTGATCGATGAGCAGTTCTTC.

The rearrangement joins TRBV2 to TRBJ1-2; 7 bases line up with TRBD1. CDR1 and CDR2 (germline): SNHLY, FYNNEI. J lost 4 bases, V lost 7 bases, and 6 bases had no gene match. The CDR3 sequence is 13 residues long. The CDR3 is CASTPTGIYGYTF. The CDR3, as DNA: TGTGCCAGCACTCCGACAGGGATCTATGGCTACACCTTC.

This chain links TRBV7-9 with TRBJ2-6; D not certain. Germline lookup yields CDR1 SEHNR and CDR2 FQNEAQ (reference sequence). Trimming stripped 3 bases from V and 1 base from J, with 13 bases between. This CDR3 has 17 residues. CDR3 region: CASSFSGFISGANVLTF. In nucleotides, the CDR3 is TGTGCCAGCAGCTTCAGTGGGTTTATTTCTGGGGCCAACGTCCTGACTTTC.

This chain connects TRBV4-1 to TRBJ2-3; 10 bases align to TRBD2. The CDR3 totals 14 residues. In germline, CDR1 is MGHRA, CDR2 YSYEKL. The junction had 5 bases not matched to a gene; V was cut back by 6 bases and J by 5 bases. CDR3 in amino acids: CASRQLAGVDTQYF. In nucleotides, the CDR3 is TGCGCCAGCAGGCAGCTAGCGGGAGTAGATACGCAGTATTTT.

This chain connects TRBV4-3 to TRBJ2-7; either TRBD1 or TRBD2 may supply D (5 bases each). The germline CDR1 and CDR2 sequences are LGHNA and YSLEER. CDR3 length equals 16 residues. V lost 1 base to trimming and J lost 0 bases, with 13 bases between them. The DNA of the CDR3 is TGCGCCAGCAGCCAAGCGGCAGGGACCAGCTCCTACGAGCAGTACTTC. This codes for CASSQAAGTSSYEQYF.

CDR3 DNA: TGTGCCAGCAGCTCCCAAGGGGCTAGCGGGACCGATTACCAAGAGACCCAGTACTTC. Protein: CASSSQGASGTDYQETQYF. The chain joins TRBV7-9 to TRBJ2-5; 9 nucleotides line up with TRBD2. CDR3 length equals 19 residues. The germline CDR1 and CDR2 sequences are SEHNR and FQNEAQ (reference sequence). The V segment lost 4 bases and the J segment 0 bases; nucleotides outside the gene matches: 15.

This clonotype occurred many times. The chain recombines TRBV6-6 with TRBJ2-1; D possibly corresponds to TRBD1 (6 bases). The CDR3 extends over 18 amino acids. The ends were cut back, 0 bases at V and 3 bases at J, with 18 bases in the middle. Germline CDR1 MNHNY, CDR2 SVGAGI (reference sequence). The CDR3 sequence is CASSYSNPGQNVYNEQFF. In nucleotides, the CDR3 is TGTGCCAGCAGTTACTCGAACCCCGGACAGAATGTCTACAATGAGCAGTTCTTC.

V and J are TRBV2 and TRBJ1-2; the match to TRBD1 covers 9 bases. CDR3 length: 14 residues. The trim removed 3 bases at V and 9 bases at J, leaving 8 bases unmatched. CDR1 is SNHLY and CDR2 is FYNNEI in the germline V gene. CDR3 coding DNA: TGTGCCAGCAGTGATGAGGGGACAGGGATGAGCTACACCTTC. Protein sequence: CASSDEGTGMSYTF.

CDR3 amino acids: CASRQRTSGTEKGSSYNEQFF. The DNA of the CDR3 is TGTGCCAGCAGACAACGGACTAGCGGGACTGAAAAGGGGAGCTCCTACAATGAGCAGTTCTTC. The rearrangement joins TRBV7-9 to TRBJ2-1; the match to TRBD2 covers 12 bases. Germline V CDR1 and CDR2: SEHNR, FQNEAQ (reference sequence). CDR3 length: 21 residues. J lost 0 bases, V lost 6 bases, and 18 bases had no gene match.

This clonotype was picked up many times. V is TRBV6-1 and J is TRBJ2-7, with TRBD1 identical over 12 bases. Per the germline V gene, CDR1 is MNHNS and CDR2 is SASEGT. Trimming took 8 bases from V and 6 from J; bases not matched to a gene: 14. This CDR3 has 16 residues. As DNA, the CDR3 is TGTGCCAGCTCGATCCTTATGGGACAGGGGGCTGGCGAGCAGTACTTC. Translation: CASSILMGQGAGEQYF.

This clonotype was counted between two and nine times. The chain uses TRBV20-1 and TRBJ1-1, with TRBD1 matching 8 bases. V dropped 5 bases and J dropped 6; count of bases not matched to a gene: 2. The germline gives CDR1 DFQATT, CDR2 SNEGSKA (reference sequence). The CDR3 is made up of 11 amino acids. CDR3 bases: TGCAGTGCTCCAGGGGGCCCTGAAGCTTTCTTT. Translation: CSAPGGPEAFF.

This clonotype was seen many times. The V call is TRBV12-3 or TRBV12-4, the J call TRBJ2-2; no reliable D call. The CDR3 covers 17 residues. Trimming stripped 1 base from V and 5 bases from J, with 17 bases between. CDR3 amino acids: CASSLDWSTGRTGELFF. The CDR3 DNA reads as TGTGCCAGCAGTTTAGACTGGTCGACCGGGCGGACCGGGGAGCTGTTTTTT.

This chain links TRBV24-1 with TRBJ2-1, with D perhaps given as TRBD1 or TRBD2 (7 bases each). Germline V gene lookup returns CDR1 KGHDR and CDR2 SFDVKD. V lost 4 bases and J 12 bases, leaving 24 bases between the germline ends. The CDR3 spans 16 residues. The CDR3 is CATSDPGTEARGGQFF. CDR3 in DNA: TGTGCCACCAGTGACCCCGGGACGGAGGCCAGGGGGGGGCAGTTCTTC.